These 2 T cell receptor beta chains were all obtained from the same sample, sequenced in a study of CD8 T cells in ankylosing spondylitis. TCRdb re-analysed the 5' RACE reads in MiXCR, keeping a single row per CDR3 protein. The sample includes under 250,000 distinct CDR3 sequences, roughly 32% seen only once; the top ten take roughly 4.2%. The sequencing sample was made of blood, either unsorted or a sorted T cell fraction (not recorded which). The receptors shown here come from a male donor with ankylosing spondylitis or in good health (not recorded which).

The chain uses TRBV6-4 and TRBJ2-3; the match to TRBD2 covers 9 bases. The CDR3 has 15 residues. V trimming: 0 bases; J trimming: 4 bases; junction bases outside the gene matches: 2. CDR1 and CDR2 from the germline V gene are MRHNA and SNTAGT. CDR3 DNA sequence: TGTGCCAGCAGTGACTCCGCGGGGGGGTCAGATACGCAGTATTTT. It specifies CASSDSAGGSDTQYF.

A few counts support this clonotype. This chain links TRBV2 with TRBJ2-7; the match to TRBD2 covers 7 bases. The J segment lost 0 bases and the V segment lost 11 bases, leaving 10 bases of the junction unmatched. Germline V gene sequence: CDR1 SNHLY, CDR2 FYNNEI. This CDR3 is built from 14 residues. The CDR3 protein is CAQRGRESSYEQYF. DNA for the CDR3: TGTGCCCAGCGGGGCAGGGAAAGCTCCTACGAGCAGTACTTC. Full variable domain (rest looked up from reference TRBV2 and TRBJ2-7): EPEVTQTPSHQVTQMGQEVILRCVPISNHLYFYWYRQILGQKVEFLVSFYNNEISEKSEIFDDQFSVERPDGSNFTLKIRSTKLEDSAMYFCAQRGRESSYEQYFGPGTRLTVT.